These T cell receptor beta chains were read from a single sample in a study of early T cells in non-severe SARS-CoV-2 infection. MiXCR was run by TCRdb on the 5' RACE reads, yielding one entry per CDR3 protein. The sample shows roughly 70,000 distinct CDR3 sequences, 12% of them seen only once. Sequencing was performed on whole blood. The source of these receptors is an adult who was a healthcare worker with PCR-confirmed SARS-CoV-2 infection or an uninfected control (not recorded which). The CDR3 runs from the conserved cysteine through the conserved F or W. The D gene is left open where the match is weak. Size values are once, few and many counts, or a class for expanded clones, and some rows have none.

clone_size j_call v_call d_call cdr3_nt cdr3_aa
- TRBJ2-7 TRBV29-1 - TGCAGCGTAACACCGGCCCTACGGGATTCCGAGCAGTACTTC CSVTPALRDSEQYF
- TRBJ2-1 TRBV28 - TGTGCCAGCAGACCCACGGGACCAGAGCAGTTCTTC CASRPTGPEQFF
many TRBJ2-3 TRBV20-1 - TGCAGTGCTAGTGAATTAAGAATATCGGGGCCAGATACGCAGTATTTT CSASELRISGPDTQYF
many TRBJ2-3 TRBV6-5 - TGTGCCAGCAGTTACTTCCCCACAGATACGCAGTATTTT CASSYFPTDTQYF
many TRBJ1-2 TRBV4-2 TRBD1 TGTGCCAGCAGCCAAGATTCGGGACAGACTAACTATGGCTACACCTTC CASSQDSGQTNYGYTF
many TRBJ1-2 TRBV6-2/TRBV6-3 - TGTGCCAGCATGGAGGGTATTTACTATGGCTACACCTTC CASMEGIYYGYTF
many TRBJ1-6 TRBV2 - TGTGCCAGCACCGATAGCGGACAAATCAGTTCACCCCTCCACTTT CASTDSGQISSPLHF
many TRBJ2-3 TRBV11-2 TRBD2 TGTGCCAGCAGCTTACTGGGGAGGGTTCCAGATACGCAGTATTTT CASSLLGRVPDTQYF
many TRBJ1-2 TRBV5-1 - TGCGCCAGCAGCTTGGACAGGGACTATGGCTACACCTTC CASSLDRDYGYTF
many TRBJ2-5 TRBV18 TRBD1 TGTGCCAGCTCAACTCAGCGCAATCCGGGACAGGCCGAAGAGACCCAGTACTTC CASSTQRNPGQAEETQYF
many TRBJ2-5 TRBV24-1 - TGTGCCACCAGTGACCGGGACGGTACTTTCCAAGAGACCCAGTACTTC CATSDRDGTFQETQYF
many TRBJ2-7 TRBV29-1 TRBD2 TGCAGCGCTCGGACTAGCGGGAGTGGGGTAACTTCCGAGCAGTACTTC CSARTSGSGVTSEQYF
- TRBJ1-2 TRBV25-1 - TGTGCCAGCAGTTACGGGGATGGCTACACCTTC CASSYGDGYTF
many TRBJ1-5 TRBV18 TRBD1 TGTGCCAGCTCACGGAATCCTCCCGGGACAGGCGATCAGCCCCAGCATTTT CASSRNPPGTGDQPQHF
many TRBJ2-7 TRBV11-2 - TGTGCCAGCAGCTTAAGAGATTCAATCGAGCAGTACTTC CASSLRDSIEQYF
- TRBJ1-5 TRBV28 - TGTGCCAGCACGGTCGTTAGCAATCAGCCCCAGCATTTT CASTVVSNQPQHF
many TRBJ2-5 TRBV6-2/TRBV6-3 - TGTGCCAGCAGTTACTCTGGCAGAATAGAAGAGACCCAGTACTTC CASSYSGRIEETQYF
many TRBJ1-1 TRBV12-3/TRBV12-4 - TGTGCCAGCAGAGGGGAGGCGGCCACTGAAGCTTTCTTT CASRGEAATEAFF
many TRBJ2-1 TRBV7-2 TRBD2 TGTGCCAGCAGCTTAGATGCGGGAGGGAGTGAGCAGTTCTTC CASSLDAGGSEQFF
many TRBJ2-7 TRBV6-2/TRBV6-3 TRBD1 TGTGCCAGCAGTTACGCACCCCCGGGACAGGGGGGAAAAGCCTACGAGCAGTACTTC CASSYAPPGQGGKAYEQYF
many TRBJ2-1 TRBV18 TRBD1 TGTGCCAGCTCATCCGACAGGGCTAACGAGCAGTTCTTC CASSSDRANEQFF
many TRBJ2-1 TRBV29-1 - TGCAGCGTTGTGTGGGACAAGCAGTTCTTC CSVVWDKQFF
many TRBJ1-2 TRBV27 TRBD1 TGTGCCAGCAGTACTGCAGGGGGCCTGAATGGCTACACCTTC CASSTAGGLNGYTF
- TRBJ2-7 TRBV4-1 TRBD2 TGCGCCAGCAGCCTGACTAGCACCTACGAGCAGTACTTC CASSLTSTYEQYF
many TRBJ1-5 TRBV7-8 TRBD1 TGTGCCAGCAGCTTGACAGGGGGTCAGCCCCAGCATTTT CASSLTGGQPQHF
many TRBJ2-1 TRBV29-1 - TGCAGCGTTGCAACAGTTGGCGGTGAGCAGTTCTTC CSVATVGGEQFF
many TRBJ1-5 TRBV30 - TGTGCCTGGAGTGTACGGGGCAGCCTCAATCAGCCCCAGCATTTT CAWSVRGSLNQPQHF
many TRBJ1-5 TRBV7-9 - TGTGCCAGCAGCACGCCAGGGAATCAGCCCCAGCATTTT CASSTPGNQPQHF
many TRBJ1-5 TRBV6-5 - TGTGCCAGCGGAATTGGGACGGATAGCAATCAGCCCCAGCATTTT CASGIGTDSNQPQHF
many TRBJ2-1 TRBV6-6 TRBD1 TGTGCCAGCAGTTCGACAGGGGTAGTAGGAGAGCAGTTCTTC CASSSTGVVGEQFF
many TRBJ1-1 TRBV6-6 - TGTGCCAGCAATTTTGGGGGGAAGACTGAAGCTTTCTTT CASNFGGKTEAFF
many TRBJ2-1 TRBV3-1 TRBD2 TGTGCCAGCAGCCAAGCCGAGGGACTAGCGGACTTTTGGAATGAGCAGTTCTTC CASSQAEGLADFWNEQFF
many TRBJ2-7 TRBV20-1 - TGCAGTGCTAGCTCGAGGATGACGGGACACGGCTACGAGCAGTACTTC CSASSRMTGHGYEQYF
many TRBJ1-5 TRBV12-3/TRBV12-4 TRBD1 TGTGCCAGCAGTCCGCTCGGGGACAGGGGACAGCCCCAGCATTTT CASSPLGDRGQPQHF
- TRBJ2-3 TRBV20-1 - TGCAGTGCTAGTAACCCCCTAGCGAAAACAGATACGCAGTATTTT CSASNPLAKTDTQYF
many TRBJ1-1 TRBV6-2/TRBV6-3 - TGTGCCAGCAGTTTTCAGGGGATCCCCGACACTGAAGCTTTCTTT CASSFQGIPDTEAFF
many TRBJ2-7 TRBV3-1 - TGTGCCAGCAGCCAAGATGAAAGCTACGAGCAGTACTTC CASSQDESYEQYF
many TRBJ2-7 TRBV29-1 - TGCAGCGTGATTCGGACAGGAGGGGAGCAGTACTTC CSVIRTGGEQYF
many TRBJ2-7 TRBV7-8 TRBD2 TGTGCCAGCAGCTTATTTTCTATGGGGAGGGCCCCTTACGAGCAGTACTTC CASSLFSMGRAPYEQYF
few TRBJ1-2 TRBV7-2 - TGTGCCAGCAGCTTTGCCCCCTCGGGCTACACCTTC CASSFAPSGYTF
many TRBJ2-7 TRBV7-9 - TGTGCCAGCAGCCAACCCTCACCCCTATCCGAGCAGTACTTC CASSQPSPLSEQYF
many TRBJ1-5 TRBV27 TRBD1 TGTGCCAGCAGACAAAGGACAGGGGAGACCGTGAGCAATCAGCCCCAGCATTTT CASRQRTGETVSNQPQHF
- TRBJ2-7 TRBV6-2/TRBV6-3 - TGTGCCAGCAGTTACTCGACGGAACAGTACTTC CASSYSTEQYF
many TRBJ2-3 TRBV11-2 - TGTGCCAGCAGCAGGGTTCTCACAGATACGCAGTATTTT CASSRVLTDTQYF
many TRBJ1-1 TRBV12-3/TRBV12-4 - TGTGCCAGCAGCCTACAGGAAACGAACACTGAAGCTTTCTTT CASSLQETNTEAFF
many TRBJ2-7 TRBV10-3 - TGTGCCATCAGGGGCAGGGCAGACTACGAGCAGTACTTC CAIRGRADYEQYF